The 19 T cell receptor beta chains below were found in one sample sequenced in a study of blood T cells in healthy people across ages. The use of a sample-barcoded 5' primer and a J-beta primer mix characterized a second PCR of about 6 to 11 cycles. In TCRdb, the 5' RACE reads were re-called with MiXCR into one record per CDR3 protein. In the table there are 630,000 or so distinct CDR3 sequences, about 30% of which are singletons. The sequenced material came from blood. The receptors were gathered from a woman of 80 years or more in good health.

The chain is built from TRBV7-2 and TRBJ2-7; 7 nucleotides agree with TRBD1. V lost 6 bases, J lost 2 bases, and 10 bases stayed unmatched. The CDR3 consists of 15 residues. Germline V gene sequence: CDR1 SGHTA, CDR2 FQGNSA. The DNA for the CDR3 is TGTGCCAGCAGTCGAATGACAGGGTCTCCCTACGAGCAGTACTTC. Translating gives CASSRMTGSPYEQYF.

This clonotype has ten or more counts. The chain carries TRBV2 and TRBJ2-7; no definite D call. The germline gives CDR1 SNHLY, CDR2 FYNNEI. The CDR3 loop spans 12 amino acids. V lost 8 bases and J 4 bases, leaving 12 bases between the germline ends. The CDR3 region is CASVLDLYEQYF. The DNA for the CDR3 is TGTGCCAGCGTACTGGATTTGTACGAGCAGTACTTC.

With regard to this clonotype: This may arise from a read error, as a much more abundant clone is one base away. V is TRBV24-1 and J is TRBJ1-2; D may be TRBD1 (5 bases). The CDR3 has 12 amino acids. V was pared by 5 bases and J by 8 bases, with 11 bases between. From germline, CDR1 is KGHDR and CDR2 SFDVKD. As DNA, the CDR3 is TGTGCCACCAGTGGGGGCTGCGGCGGCTACACCTTC. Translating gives CATSGGCGGYTF.

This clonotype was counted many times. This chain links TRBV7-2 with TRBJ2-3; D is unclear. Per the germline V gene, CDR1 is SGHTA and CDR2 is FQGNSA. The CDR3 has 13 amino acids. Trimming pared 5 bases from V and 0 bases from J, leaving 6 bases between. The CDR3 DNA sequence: TGTGCCAGCAGCCGTGACAGCACAGATACGCAGTATTTT. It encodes CASSRDSTDTQYF.

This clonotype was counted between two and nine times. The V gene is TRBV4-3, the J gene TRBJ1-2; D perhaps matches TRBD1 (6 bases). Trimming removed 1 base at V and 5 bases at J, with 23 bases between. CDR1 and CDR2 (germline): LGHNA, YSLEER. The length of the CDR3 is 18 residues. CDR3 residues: CASSQATLGDTPPYGYTF. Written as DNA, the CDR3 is TGCGCCAGCAGCCAAGCTACCCTGGGGGACACCCCTCCGTATGGCTACACCTTC.

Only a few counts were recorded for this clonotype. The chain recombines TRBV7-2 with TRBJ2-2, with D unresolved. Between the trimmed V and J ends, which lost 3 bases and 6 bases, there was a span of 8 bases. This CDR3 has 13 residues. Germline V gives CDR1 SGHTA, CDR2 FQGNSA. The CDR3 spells CASSFAPPGELFF. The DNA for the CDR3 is TGTGCCAGCAGCTTTGCTCCCCCCGGGGAGCTGTTTTTT.

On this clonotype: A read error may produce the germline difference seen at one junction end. CDR3: CAWSVTDAQYF. The CDR3 DNA reads as TGTGCCTGGAGTGTGACAGATGCGCAGTATTTT. The chain joins TRBV30 to TRBJ2-3, with D perhaps TRBD1 (5 bases). The CDR3 runs to 11 residues. The germline V gene has CDR1 GTSNPN and CDR2 SVGIG (reference sequence). The full variable domain, completed using reference TRBV30 and TRBJ2-3, is SQTIHQWPATLVQPVGSPLSLECTVEGTSNPNLYWYRQAAGRGLQLLFYSVGIGQISSEVPQNLSASRPQDRQFILSSKKLLLSDSGFYLCAWSVTDAQYFGPGTRLTVL.

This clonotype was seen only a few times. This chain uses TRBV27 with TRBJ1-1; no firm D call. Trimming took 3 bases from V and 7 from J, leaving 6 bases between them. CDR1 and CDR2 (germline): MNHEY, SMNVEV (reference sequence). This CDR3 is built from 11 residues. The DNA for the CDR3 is TGTGCCAGCAGTTTTGGCTTTGAAGCTTTCTTT. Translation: CASSFGFEAFF.

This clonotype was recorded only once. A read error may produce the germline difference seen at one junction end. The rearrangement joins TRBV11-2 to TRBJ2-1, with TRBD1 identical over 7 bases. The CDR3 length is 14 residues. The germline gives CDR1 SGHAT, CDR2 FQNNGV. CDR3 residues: CASSSGQIYIEQFF. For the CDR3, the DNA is TGTGCCAGCAGCTCGGGACAGATCTACATTGAGCAGTTCTTC.

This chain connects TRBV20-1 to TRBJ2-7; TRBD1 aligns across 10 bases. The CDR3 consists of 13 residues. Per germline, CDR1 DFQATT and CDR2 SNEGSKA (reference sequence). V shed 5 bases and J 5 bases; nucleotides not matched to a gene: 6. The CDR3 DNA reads TGCAGTGCTCCTTGGACAGGGGGAAACGAGCAGTACTTC. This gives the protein CSAPWTGGNEQYF.

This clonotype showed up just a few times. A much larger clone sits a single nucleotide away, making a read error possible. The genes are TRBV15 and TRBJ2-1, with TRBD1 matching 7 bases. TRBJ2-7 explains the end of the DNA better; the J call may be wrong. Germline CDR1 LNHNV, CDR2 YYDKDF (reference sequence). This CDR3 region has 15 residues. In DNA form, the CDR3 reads TGTGCCACCAGCAGAGGGGACAGCTCCTACAATGAGCAGTACTTC. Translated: CATSRGDSSYNEQYF.

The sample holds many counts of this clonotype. The CDR3 region is CSASPRGGLRTDTQYF. CDR3 in DNA: TGCAGTGCTAGCCCTAGGGGGGGGTTGCGCACAGATACGCAGTATTTT. The gene calls are TRBV20-1 and TRBJ2-3, with D maybe TRBD2 (7 bases). V lost 3 bases and J lost 1, with 17 bases in between. In germline, CDR1 is DFQATT, CDR2 SNEGSKA (reference sequence). CDR3 length: 16 amino acids.

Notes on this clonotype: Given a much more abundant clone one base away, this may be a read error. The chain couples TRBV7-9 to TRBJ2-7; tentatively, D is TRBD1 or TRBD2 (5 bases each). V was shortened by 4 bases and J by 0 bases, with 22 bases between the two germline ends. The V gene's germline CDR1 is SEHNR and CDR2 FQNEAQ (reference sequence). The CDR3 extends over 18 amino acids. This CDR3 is CASSWTGAGSLSSYEQYF. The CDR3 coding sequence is TGTGCCAGCAGCTGGACTGGGGCAGGGAGTCTTAGCTCCTACGAGCAGTACTTC.

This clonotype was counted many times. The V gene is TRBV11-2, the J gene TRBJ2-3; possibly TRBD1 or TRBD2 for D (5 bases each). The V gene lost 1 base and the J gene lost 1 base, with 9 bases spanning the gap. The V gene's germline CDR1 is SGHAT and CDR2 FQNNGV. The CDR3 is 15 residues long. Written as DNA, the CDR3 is TGTGCCAGCAGCTTAGTAGGGGACGGCACAGATACGCAGTATTTT. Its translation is CASSLVGDGTDTQYF.

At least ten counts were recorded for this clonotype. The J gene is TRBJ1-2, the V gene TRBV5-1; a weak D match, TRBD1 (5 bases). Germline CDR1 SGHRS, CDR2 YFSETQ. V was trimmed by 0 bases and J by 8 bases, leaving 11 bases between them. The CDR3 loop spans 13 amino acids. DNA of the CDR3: TGCGCCAGCAGCTTGGGGACGGGGACCGGCTACACCTTC. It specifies CASSLGTGTGYTF.

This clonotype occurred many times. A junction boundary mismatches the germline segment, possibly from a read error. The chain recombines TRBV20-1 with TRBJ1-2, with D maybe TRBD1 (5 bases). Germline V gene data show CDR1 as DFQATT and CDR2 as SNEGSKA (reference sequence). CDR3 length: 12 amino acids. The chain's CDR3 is CSSRGQGYGYTF. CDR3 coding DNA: TGCAGTTCTAGAGGTCAGGGCTATGGCTACACCTTC.

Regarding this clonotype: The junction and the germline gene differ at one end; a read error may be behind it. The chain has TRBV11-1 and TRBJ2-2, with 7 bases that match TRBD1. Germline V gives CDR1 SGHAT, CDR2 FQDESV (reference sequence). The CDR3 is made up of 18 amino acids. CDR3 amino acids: CASSSIYDRARDTGELLF. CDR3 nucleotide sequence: TGTGCCAGCAGCTCCATTTATGACAGGGCTCGGGACACCGGGGAGCTGTTGTTT.

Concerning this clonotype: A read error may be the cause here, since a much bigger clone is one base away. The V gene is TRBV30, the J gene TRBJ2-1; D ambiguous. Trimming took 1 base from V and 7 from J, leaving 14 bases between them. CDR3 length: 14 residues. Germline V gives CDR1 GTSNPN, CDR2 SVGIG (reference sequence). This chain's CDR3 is CAWSAPGGRNEQFF. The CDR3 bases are TGTGCCTGGAGTGCCCCCGGCGGTAGGAATGAGCAGTTCTTC.

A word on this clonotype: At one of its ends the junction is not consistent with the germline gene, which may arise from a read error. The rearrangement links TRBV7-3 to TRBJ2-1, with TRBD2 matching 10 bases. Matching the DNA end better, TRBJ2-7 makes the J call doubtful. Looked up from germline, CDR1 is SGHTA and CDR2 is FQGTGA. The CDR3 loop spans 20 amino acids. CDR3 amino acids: CASSLRGSGGGGFSYNEQYF. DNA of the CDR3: TGTGCCAGTAGCTTACGTGGAAGCGGGGGGGGTGGGTTCTCCTACAATGAGCAGTACTTC.